These 15 T cell receptor beta chains share one sample of origin, sequenced in a study of CD8+CD57+ T cells in acquired aplastic anemia. TCR beta VDJ and CDR3 profiling used genomic DNA as template. TCRdb reprocessed the reads via MiXCR and lists one record per CDR3 protein. The table records more than 250,000 distinct CDR3 sequences, about 56% of them present only once. The sequencing sample was made of sorted CD4+, CD8+, or CD8+CD57+ T cells (not recorded which) from PBMCs. The receptor source for this set is a human donor with severe aplastic anemia or a healthy control (not recorded which).

This clonotype occurred a few times. The chain is built from TRBV7-3 and TRBJ1-6, with D possibly matching TRBD1 (5 bases). The V gene's germline CDR1 is SGHTA and CDR2 FQGTGA. This CDR3 is 14 amino acids long. Trimming cost V 1 base and J 10 bases, with 11 bases left between them. CDR3 in amino acids: CASSLMGVGSPLHF. The CDR3 coding sequence is TGTGCCAGCAGCTTAATGGGGGTTGGGTCACCCCTCCACTTT.

This clonotype turned up a few times. This rearrangement joins TRBV12-3 or TRBV12-4 to TRBJ2-2; no definite D call. V lost 2 bases, J lost 8 bases, and 3 bases lay in between. The CDR3 runs 11 residues. The CDR3 region is CASSLRGELFF. CDR3 DNA: TGTGCCAGCAGTTTAAGAGGGGAGCTGTTTTTT.

The rearrangement links TRBV20-1 to TRBJ1-6; D unresolved. The CDR3 length is 15 residues. Germline V gene lookup returns CDR1 DFQATT and CDR2 SNEGSKA (reference sequence). V dropped 0 bases and J dropped 3 bases, with 9 bases sitting between them. The CDR3 region is CSARDGVGYNSPLHF. The CDR3 DNA sequence: TGCAGTGCTAGAGATGGGGTAGGCTATAATTCACCCCTCCACTTT.

In its sample, this clonotype was seen a few times. Relative to the germline gene, one junction end is altered; a read error may explain this. The chain is built from TRBV5-1 and TRBJ1-6, with TRBD1 matching over 8 bases. Germline V gene sequence: CDR1 SGHRS, CDR2 YFSETQ. The CDR3 extends over 14 amino acids. CDR3: CASSGQGIGSPLHF. The CDR3 region has the DNA TGTGCCAGCAGCGGACAGGGTATAGGTTCACCCCTCCACTTT. Looking up the rest from reference TRBV5-1 and TRBJ1-6 gives the full variable domain: KAGVTQTPRYLIKTRGQQVTLSCSPISGHRSVSWYQQTPGQGLQFLFEYFSETQRNKGNFPGRFSGRQFSNSRSEMNVSTLELGDSALYLCASSGQGIGSPLHFGNGTRLTVT.

This clonotype was seen ten or more times. This chain links TRBV9 with TRBJ1-1, with D perhaps TRBD1 (5 bases). This CDR3 contains 14 residues. Trimming removed 0 bases at V and 4 bases at J, with 10 bases between. The germline V gene has CDR1 SGDLS and CDR2 YYNGEE. The chain's CDR3 is CASSVGQGFTEAFF. The CDR3 nucleotides are TGTGCCAGCAGCGTAGGTCAGGGTTTCACTGAAGCTTTCTTT.

The rearrangement links TRBV29-1 to TRBJ2-2, with D perhaps TRBD1 or TRBD2 (5 bases each). This CDR3 is built from 14 residues. Trimming left V 8 bases short and J 0 bases short, with 13 bases between. The germline V gene has CDR1 SQVTM and CDR2 ANQGSEA. This chain's CDR3 is CSLTGGSNTGELFF. CDR3 nucleotide sequence: TGCAGCTTAACTGGGGGTTCGAACACCGGGGAGCTGTTTTTT.

The chain has TRBV2 and TRBJ1-1; 8 bases match TRBD1. This CDR3 region has 14 residues. CDR1 and CDR2 from the germline V gene are SNHLY and FYNNEI. The trim removed 9 bases at V and 0 bases at J, leaving 6 bases unmatched. In DNA, the CDR3 is TGTGCCAGAATTGCGACAGGGGTGAACACTGAAGCTTTCTTT. Amino acids: CARIATGVNTEAFF.

In its sample, this clonotype was seen many times. This rearrangement joins TRBV12-3 or TRBV12-4 to TRBJ1-5; D remains ambiguous. Trimming took 5 bases from V and 4 from J, leaving 15 bases between them. CDR3 size: 15 residues. The CDR3 bases are TGTGCCAGCAGTCCCACCCGTGAGAGGAATCAGCCCCAGCATTTT. This translates into CASSPTRERNQPQHF.

This chain uses TRBV6-2 or TRBV6-3 with TRBJ1-5; no clear D gene. There are 14 residues in the CDR3. CDR1 and CDR2 from the germline V gene are MNHEY and SVGEGT. Trimming stripped 5 bases from V and 4 bases from J, with 12 bases between. This CDR3 reads CASSNKMENQPQHF. CDR3 bases: TGTGCCAGCAGTAACAAGATGGAGAATCAGCCCCAGCATTTT.

A word on this clonotype: A junction boundary mismatches the germline segment, possibly from a read error. The chain employs TRBV5-1 and TRBJ2-3; D is possibly TRBD2 (7 bases). Germline-derived CDR1 and CDR2 are SGHRS and YFSETQ. The CDR3 spans 13 residues. The CDR3 nucleotides are TGCGCGAGCAGCTCGACAGGTGGGGGGGCGCAGTATTTT. As protein: CASSSTGGGAQYF.

This rearrangement joins TRBV7-8 to TRBJ2-2, with D perhaps matching TRBD1 (6 bases). CDR1 is SGHVS, CDR2 FQNEAQ, per germline. Trimming took off 3 bases at V and 2 bases at J, with 10 bases between the two ends. This CDR3 spans 15 amino acids. Here the CDR3 reads CASSFGTPNTGELFF. For the CDR3, the DNA is TGTGCCAGCAGCTTCGGGACACCCAACACCGGGGAGCTGTTTTTT.

This clonotype has more than one count but fewer than ten. The gene calls are TRBV5-8 and TRBJ1-1; possible D gene TRBD1, 5 bases. CDR1 and CDR2 from the germline V gene are SGHTS and YDEGEE. V gave up 1 base and J gave up 11 bases, with 21 bases separating them. This CDR3 is 15 amino acids long. CDR3 sequence: CASSLIGGVTDGAFF. The CDR3 DNA reads TGTGCCAGCAGCTTGATTGGGGGTGTAACAGACGGGGCTTTCTTT.

The chain employs TRBV9 and TRBJ2-2, with D perhaps matching TRBD2 (5 bases). The CDR3 spans 16 residues. CDR1 is SGDLS and CDR2 is YYNGEE in the germline V gene. V dropped 0 bases and J dropped 6 bases, with 15 bases sitting between them. CDR3 amino acids: CASSVVLSTNPGELFF. The CDR3 DNA reads as TGTGCCAGCAGCGTAGTACTATCGACTAATCCCGGGGAGCTGTTTTTT.

This chain connects TRBV19 to TRBJ1-6; the match to TRBD1 covers 11 bases. Germline V gene data show CDR1 as LNHDA and CDR2 as SQIVND (reference sequence). This CDR3 is 17 amino acids long. V lost 6 bases and J lost 7; bases outside the gene matches: 11. The CDR3 here is CASSRQGQGAKNSPLHF. In nucleotides, the CDR3 is TGTGCCAGTAGCCGCCAAGGACAGGGGGCGAAAAATTCACCCCTCCACTTT.

The chain recombines TRBV9 with TRBJ1-1; D is uncertain. The CDR3 is 15 residues long. Germline CDR1 SGDLS, CDR2 YYNGEE. The V end was cut by 5 bases, the J end by 1 base, with 15 bases between. For the CDR3, the DNA is TGTGCCAGCAGTGCACTTCCGACGGGGAACACTGAAGCTTTCTTT. Translated: CASSALPTGNTEAFF. The whole variable domain, filled in from reference TRBV9 and TRBJ1-1, reads DSGVTQTPKHLITATGQRVTLRCSPRSGDLSVYWYQQSLDQGLQFLIQYYNGEERAKGNILERFSAQQFPDLHSELNLSSLELGDSALYFCASSALPTGNTEAFFGQGTRLTVV.